Presented here are 25 T cell receptor beta chains from one specimen sequenced in a study of response to subunit inactivated influenza vaccine. TCRdb used MiXCR to reprocess the RT-PCR reads, holding one entry per CDR3 protein. The profile shows some 850,000 distinct CDR3 sequences, less than 20% of them singletons. Sequenced here: PBMCs from blood, sampled roughly 5 days after vaccination. Receptors originate from a man in his fifties or sixties who received an inactivated influenza vaccine.

This clonotype was counted between two and nine times. The J gene is TRBJ2-7, the V gene TRBV5-1, with D unclear. The CDR3 loop spans 14 amino acids. CDR1 is SGHRS, CDR2 YFSETQ, per germline. V shed 0 bases and J shed 6 bases, with 13 bases lying between them. Here the CDR3 reads CASSLGTPRAEQYF. The CDR3 DNA follows: TGCGCCAGCAGCTTGGGAACACCCAGAGCCGAGCAGTACTTC.

The V and J genes are TRBV10-1 and TRBJ1-2; D may be TRBD1 (6 bases). Germline V gene lookup returns CDR1 WNHNN and CDR2 SYGVQD (reference sequence). This CDR3 is built from 13 residues. Trimming pared 4 bases from V and 8 bases from J, leaving 14 bases between. The CDR3 coding sequence is TGCGCCAGCAGTGTAAACAGGGTGTACGGCTACACCTTC. Its translation is CASSVNRVYGYTF.

Only a few counts were recorded for this clonotype. Written as DNA, the CDR3 is TGTGCCAGCAGTTACCCCCTGACTAGCGGGAGGGCCGTAAAGAATGAGCAGTTCTTC. Translation gives CASSYPLTSGRAVKNEQFF. The gene calls are TRBV6-2 or TRBV6-3 and TRBJ2-1; 14 positions agree with TRBD2. Germline loops: CDR1 MNHEY, CDR2 SVGEGT. The CDR3 has 19 residues. J gave up 7 bases and V 2 bases, and 13 bases lay outside the gene matches.

The rearrangement uses TRBV28 and TRBJ2-7; perhaps TRBD1 as D (5 bases). The germline V gene encodes CDR1 MDHEN and CDR2 SYDVKM. The CDR3 runs 12 residues. The germline V and J ends were trimmed by 6 bases and 6 bases, with 12 bases remaining between them. The CDR3 loop is CASSTGSGEQYF. The DNA for the CDR3 is TGTGCCAGCAGCACAGGCTCCGGCGAGCAGTACTTC.

J is TRBJ2-1 and V is TRBV29-1, with D possibly TRBD1 on 5 matching bases. The ends were cut back, 6 bases at V and 5 bases at J, with 14 bases in the middle. Germline V lookup: CDR1 SQVTM, CDR2 ANQGSEA. The CDR3 covers 13 residues. CDR3 residues: CSVLDSGNNEQFF. CDR3 sequence (DNA): TGCAGCGTCCTCGACTCAGGGAACAATGAGCAGTTCTTC.

The sample holds a few counts of this clonotype. The V call is TRBV15, the J call TRBJ1-5; unclear D gene. V dropped 0 bases and J dropped 6 bases, with 12 bases sitting between them. The CDR3 totals 15 residues. The V gene's germline CDR1 is LNHNV and CDR2 YYDKDF (reference sequence). The CDR3 bases are TGTGCCACCAGCAGAGAGTGGGGTTCGGGTCAGCCCCAGCATTTT. Encoded protein: CATSREWGSGQPQHF.

The rearrangement joins TRBV20-1 to TRBJ2-7; no clear D. Germline CDR1 DFQATT, CDR2 SNEGSKA (reference sequence). This CDR3 has 14 amino acids. The germline V and J ends were trimmed by 3 bases and 3 bases, with 15 bases remaining between them. CDR3 residues: CSASPISGVYEQYF. CDR3 sequence (DNA): TGCAGTGCTAGTCCCATCTCTGGGGTCTACGAGCAGTACTTC.

The rearrangement joins TRBV6-2 or TRBV6-3 to TRBJ2-1, with D maybe TRBD2 (6 bases). Between the trimmed V and J ends, which lost 11 bases and 4 bases, there was a span of 12 bases. CDR3 length: 12 amino acids. The germline V gene has CDR1 MNHEY and CDR2 SVGEGT. CDR3 bases: TGTGCCTGCGGGGCTAGATACAATGAGCAGTTCTTC. Its protein is CACGARYNEQFF.

The sample holds a few counts of this clonotype. The chain uses TRBV5-1 and TRBJ2-1, with D tentatively TRBD1 or TRBD2 (5 bases each). Trimming shortened V by 1 base and J by 0 bases, and 11 bases separated the two germline ends. The CDR3 runs to 16 residues. Germline V gene sequence: CDR1 SGHRS, CDR2 YFSETQ. The DNA for the CDR3 is TGCGCCAGCAGCTTGTCCGGGACGTACTCCTACAATGAGCAGTTCTTC. It is translated as CASSLSGTYSYNEQFF.

The J gene is TRBJ1-2, the V gene TRBV12-3 or TRBV12-4, with D possibly being TRBD1 (5 bases). This CDR3 region has 14 residues. The V end was cut by 1 base, the J end by 8 bases, with 14 bases between. The CDR3 DNA follows: TGTGCCAGCAGTTTAGGACGGGACGACTGGGGCTACACCTTC. It yields the protein CASSLGRDDWGYTF.

This clonotype was detected ten times or more. V usage is TRBV12-3 or TRBV12-4 and J usage is TRBJ1-5; D is perhaps TRBD1 (5 bases). V was pared by 1 base and J by 4 bases, with 14 bases between. This CDR3 region has 16 residues. CDR3 amino acids: CASSLGPAGANQPQHF. Written as DNA, the CDR3 is TGTGCCAGCAGTTTAGGCCCCGCCGGGGCGAATCAGCCCCAGCATTTT.

V usage is TRBV6-5 and J usage is TRBJ2-6; D possibly matches TRBD1 or TRBD2 (6 bases each). This CDR3 has 17 residues. Germline CDR1 MNHEY, CDR2 SVGAGI. Trimming shortened V by 2 bases and J by 0 bases, and 11 bases separated the two germline ends. The CDR3 protein is CASSYAGQFSGANVLTF. The CDR3, as DNA: TGTGCCAGCAGTTACGCGGGACAATTCTCTGGGGCCAACGTCCTGACTTTC.

The J gene is TRBJ2-7, the V gene TRBV11-2; D is undetermined. Trimming left V 2 bases short and J 3 bases short, with 5 bases between. CDR3 size: 12 residues. Germline-derived CDR1 and CDR2 are SGHAT and FQNNGV. The CDR3 protein is CASSLMNYEQYF. The CDR3 nucleotides read TGTGCCAGCAGCTTAATGAACTACGAGCAGTACTTC. Full variable domain (missing parts from reference TRBV11-2 and TRBJ2-7): EAGVAQSPRYKIIEKRQSVAFWCNPISGHATLYWYQQILGQGPKLLIQFQNNGVVDDSQLPKDRFSAERLKGVDSTLKIQPAKLEDSAVYLCASSLMNYEQYFGPGTRLTVT.

This clonotype was counted a few times. This chain joins TRBV5-1 and TRBJ2-3, with 7 bases identical to TRBD1. Germline CDR1 reads SGHRS; CDR2 reads YFSETQ. This CDR3 contains 15 residues. With 4 bases clipped from V and 3 bases from J, the junction kept 8 bases outside the gene matches. CDR3 DNA: TGCGCCAGCAGCATCTGGACAGGCCGGACAGATACGCAGTATTTT. It specifies CASSIWTGRTDTQYF.

The rearrangement uses TRBV7-6 and TRBJ2-7; D perhaps matches TRBD1 (5 bases). Trimming took 6 bases from V and 6 from J, leaving 24 bases between them. Germline values: CDR1 SGHVS, CDR2 FNYEAQ. CDR3 length: 16 amino acids. DNA of the CDR3: TGTGCCAGCAGTCGGCAAGGGGTTCTGGGTCTAGGCGAGCAGTACTTC. Translating gives CASSRQGVLGLGEQYF.

A few counts support this clonotype. The chain combines TRBV21-1 with TRBJ2-1; the listed D gene, TRBD1, was not tested against the DNA. TRBV21-1 is termed a pseudogene. The CDR3 consists of 16 residues. CDR3 region: CASSKKGDRGYNEQFF. DNA of the CDR3: TGTGCCAGCAGCAAAAAAGGGGACAGGGGATACAATGAGCAGTTCTTC.

This sequence joins TRBV20-1 and TRBJ2-6, with TRBD2 as a possible D gene (6 bases). CDR3 size: 16 residues. V was trimmed by 0 bases and J by 2 bases, leaving 11 bases between them. CDR1 and CDR2 from the germline V gene are DFQATT and SNEGSKA (reference sequence). CDR3 amino acids: CSARDWGEPGANVLTF. The CDR3 DNA follows: TGCAGTGCTAGAGATTGGGGGGAACCTGGGGCCAACGTCCTGACTTTC.

This chain uses TRBV6-6 with TRBJ2-5, with no clear D. Trimming pared 6 bases from V and 2 bases from J, leaving 7 bases between. The CDR3 runs 12 residues. The germline gives CDR1 MNHNY, CDR2 SVGAGI (reference sequence). The CDR3 protein is CASSPEQETQYF. CDR3 DNA: TGTGCCAGCAGCCCGGAACAAGAGACCCAGTACTTC.

This chain connects TRBV15 to TRBJ2-5; D is possibly TRBD1 or TRBD2 (6 bases each). The CDR3 has 12 amino acids. Looked up from germline, CDR1 is LNHNV and CDR2 is YYDKDF (reference sequence). V was clipped by 8 bases and J by 5 bases, with 12 bases between them. Here the CDR3 DNA reads TGTGCCACCGGGGGGCTTAGGGAGACCCAGTACTTC. Protein product: CATGGLRETQYF.

The chain uses TRBV7-2 and TRBJ2-4; a weak D match, TRBD1 (6 bases). Germline CDR1 is SGHTA and CDR2 is FQGNSA. The V gene lost 5 bases and the J gene lost 7 bases, with 12 bases spanning the gap. This CDR3 comprises 13 residues. The CDR3 loop is CASSDRQENIQYF. The CDR3 coding sequence is TGTGCCAGCAGCGATCGACAGGAGAACATTCAGTACTTC. The variable domain in full, completed from reference TRBV7-2 and TRBJ2-4, reads GAGVSQSPSNKVTEKGKDVELRCDPISGHTALYWYRQSLGQGLEFLIYFQGNSAPDKSGLPSDRFSAERTGGSVSTLTIQRTQQEDSAVYLCASSDRQENIQYFGAGTRLSVL.

A few counts support this clonotype. The chain couples TRBV20-1 to TRBJ1-1; D gene ambiguous. V was shortened by 0 bases and J by 5 bases, with 4 bases between the two germline ends. Germline assignment: CDR1 DFQATT and CDR2 SNEGSKA (reference sequence). CDR3 length: 11 residues. CDR3: CSARDMTEAFF. The DNA of the CDR3 is TGCAGTGCTAGAGATATGACTGAAGCTTTCTTT.

J is TRBJ1-1 and V is TRBV7-3; D might be TRBD1 (5 bases). This CDR3 region has 16 residues. V was shortened by 1 base and J by 6 bases, with 18 bases between the two germline ends. The germline CDR1 and CDR2 sequences are SGHTA and FQGTGA. The CDR3 nucleotides are TGTGCCAGCAGCTTAAGATCGGGCACAGGTACATCTGAAGCTTTCTTT. It encodes CASSLRSGTGTSEAFF.

V usage is TRBV6-1 and J usage is TRBJ2-5; tentatively, D is TRBD2 (6 bases). This CDR3 spans 16 amino acids. CDR1 and CDR2 from the germline V gene are MNHNS and SASEGT. The V end lost 4 bases, the J end lost 4 bases, and 19 bases lay between the germline ends. The CDR3 DNA follows: TGTGCCAGCAGTGTCCTGTCCTTCGGGAGTATAGAGACCCAGTACTTC. This encodes CASSVLSFGSIETQYF.

The V and J genes are TRBV20-1 and TRBJ2-5; weak D call: TRBD2 (7 bases). Germline CDR1 DFQATT, CDR2 SNEGSKA (reference sequence). The V end lost 3 bases, the J end lost 5 bases, and 16 bases lay between the germline ends. CDR3 length: 14 residues. The CDR3 region has the DNA TGCAGTGCTAGCTTAAGGGGGGGGAGGGAGACCCAGTACTTC. Protein: CSASLRGGRETQYF.

This clonotype was detected a few times. Here the CDR3 DNA reads TGTGCCAGCAGCCAAGATCACAGGGGTTGGGAAGAGACCCAGTACTTC. Protein sequence: CASSQDHRGWEETQYF. This rearrangement joins TRBV4-2 to TRBJ2-5; the match to TRBD1 covers 7 bases. The junction had 7 bases not matched to a gene; V was cut back by 0 bases and J by 3 bases. This CDR3 has 16 residues. Germline V gene data show CDR1 as LGHNA and CDR2 as YNFKEQ.